A selection of T cell receptor beta chains follows, all from one sample in a study of T cell changes during pregnancy in multiple sclerosis. Libraries were prepared by immunoSEQ multiplex PCR; TCRdb keeps only in-frame clonotypes and omits some of them. The data contain around 26,000 clones, 88% of them seen just once; the ten biggest clones take up roughly 0.74%. The material sequenced was CD4+ T cells from peripheral blood mononuclear cells, taken in the first trimester of pregnancy. These receptors all come from a female donor in good health, enrolled as a control in a pregnancy study. CDR3s leave out the opening cysteine and the closing phenylalanine or tryptophan. The order of the fields is V gene, J gene, CDR3 protein.

V: TRBV28
J: TRBJ1-1
CDR3: ASSERSREAF

V: TRBV4-2
J: TRBJ1-4
CDR3: ASSRPGGSNEKLF

V: TRBV19
J: TRBJ1-2
CDR3: ASSPGGRPNYGYT

V: TRBV10-3
J: TRBJ1-1
CDR3: AIRQNTEAF

V: TRBV28
J: TRBJ1-4
CDR3: ASTPGSANEKLF

V: TRBV18
J: TRBJ2-5
CDR3: ASSPAGEETQY

V: TRBV7-8
J: TRBJ1-1
CDR3: ASSVEGQGSTEAF

V: TRBV6-1
J: TRBJ1-6
CDR3: ASSGSPRLQGNSPLH

V: TRBV11-3
J: TRBJ2-5
CDR3: ASSNDREETQY

V: TRBV2
J: TRBJ2-1
CDR3: ASSSGRGSYNEQF

V: TRBV28
J: TRBJ2-1
CDR3: ASSSRTGKRIDPQRNNEQF

V: TRBV21-1
J: TRBJ1-2
CDR3: ASSIMGSGGYT

V: TRBV7-6
J: TRBJ2-1
CDR3: ASSLWQSGSYNEQF

V: TRBV28
J: TRBJ2-7
CDR3: ASSRILAGGLREQY

V: TRBV11-2
J: TRBJ1-2
CDR3: ASSQSNRGLGDYGYT

V: TRBV30
J: TRBJ1-6
CDR3: AWRARTGGYSPLH

V: TRBV19
J: TRBJ2-1
CDR3: ASSTFVNEQF

V: TRBV19
J: TRBJ2-5
CDR3: ASAQENAPQRETQY

V: TRBV11-3
J: TRBJ2-2
CDR3: ASSRRIRSGGTGELF

V: TRBV7-8
J: TRBJ1-5
CDR3: ASSLTGQWLRWQPQH